Listed here is a single T cell receptor (beta chain). This sample stems from a study of T cell changes during pregnancy in multiple sclerosis. This table comes from immunoSEQ multiplex PCR, and its TCRdb copy is limited to in-frame clones, with some not included. The sample includes roughly 40,000 clones, more than 70% seen only once; the top ten take approximately 4.5%. J lost 5 bases, V lost 3 bases, and 5 bases had no gene match. Germline V CDR1 and CDR2: SGDLS, YYNGEE. The CDR3 covers 14 residues. The TCR comes from a female donor with multiple sclerosis, enrolled in a pregnancy study. This chain connects TRBV9 to TRBJ2-5; 9 positions match TRBD2. This sample comprised CD8+ T cells from peripheral blood mononuclear cells, obtained in the first trimester of pregnancy. The CDR3: CASSGRGGVETQYF. CDR3 DNA: TGTGCCAGCAGCGGGCGGGGGGGCGTTGAGACCCAGTACTTC.